One and the same sample provided the 15 T cell receptor beta chains below, sequenced in a study of cytomegalovirus exposure and HLA in healthy donors. Both 60 Vbeta primers and 13 Jbeta primers went into the PCR. Clones were read by immunoSEQ multiplex PCR, and TCRdb kept only the in-frame ones, dropping some. This sample yields roughly 120,000 clones, of which less than 80% are seen a single time; over 8.5% belongs to the top ten. The sequencing input was PBMCs. These receptors were obtained from a woman between 35 and 50 years old in good health and CMV-seropositive.

This clone was counted only a few times. V is TRBV28 and J is TRBJ1-1, with D possibly being TRBD1 (6 bases). CDR3 size: 14 residues. The germline V gene encodes CDR1 MDHEN and CDR2 SYDVKM. V lost 5 bases to trimming and J lost 5 bases, with 15 bases between them. DNA of the CDR3: TGTGCCAGCAGTCTGACAGGTCTGTGGACTGAAGCTTTCTTT. Translating gives CASSLTGLWTEAFF.

This chain links TRBV6-1 with TRBJ1-2; the match to TRBD1 covers 7 bases. The CDR3 has 14 residues. CDR1 is MNHNS and CDR2 is SASEGT in the germline V gene. The V segment lost 4 bases and the J segment 2 bases; nucleotides outside the gene matches: 4. CDR3 region: CASSAQGVNYGYTF. The CDR3 region has the DNA TGTGCCAGCAGTGCGCAGGGGGTGAACTATGGCTACACCTTC.

Points on this clone: Other DNA sequences in the sample encode the same CDR3. The chain employs TRBV19 and TRBJ2-1; 7 bases map to TRBD2. V lost 5 bases, J lost 3 bases, and 7 bases stayed unmatched. The CDR3 is made up of 15 amino acids. The germline V gene has CDR1 LNHDA and CDR2 SQIVND (reference sequence). The CDR3: CASSPREAGYNEQFF. CDR3 coding DNA: TGTGCCAGTAGTCCCCGGGAGGCGGGCTACAATGAGCAGTTCTTC.

V is TRBV19 and J is TRBJ1-4; 10 bases align to TRBD1. This CDR3 is built from 17 residues. The V segment lost 2 bases and the J segment 7 bases; nucleotides outside the gene matches: 10. The V gene's germline CDR1 is LNHDA and CDR2 SQIVND (reference sequence). The CDR3 loop is CASSIYRQGAASEKLFF. The CDR3 DNA reads TGTGCCAGTAGTATATATCGACAGGGGGCGGCGAGTGAAAAACTGTTTTTT.

J is TRBJ2-4 and V is TRBV5-4, with a weak D call TRBD1 (6 bases). This CDR3 has 16 residues. V lost 1 base and J lost 4, with 15 bases in between. Germline lookup yields CDR1 SGHNT and CDR2 YYREEE (reference sequence). The chain's CDR3 is CASSLPPPGEKNIQYF. Here the CDR3 DNA reads TGTGCCAGCAGCTTGCCCCCCCCAGGGGAAAAAAACATTCAGTACTTC.

This clone has only one observation. This chain links TRBV6-5 with TRBJ2-7, with D possibly being TRBD2 (5 bases). There are 11 residues in the CDR3. Germline V gene lookup returns CDR1 MNHEY and CDR2 SVGAGI. The V end lost 6 bases, the J end lost 3 bases, and 6 bases lay between the germline ends. The CDR3 loop is CASREDYEQYF. CDR3 nucleotides: TGTGCCAGCAGGGAGGACTACGAGCAGTACTTC.

V usage is TRBV7-3 and J usage is TRBJ2-5, with D possibly being TRBD2 (7 bases). V lost 3 bases to trimming and J lost 5 bases, with 16 bases between them. The CDR3 contains 15 residues. The germline gives CDR1 SGHTA, CDR2 FQGTGA. CDR3 region: CASSFASGGGETQYF. CDR3 nucleotides: TGTGCCAGCAGCTTCGCTAGCGGAGGGGGGGAGACCCAGTACTTC.

The table lists this clone with a few counts. This chain links TRBV6-1 with TRBJ1-4; 7 bases fit TRBD1. Germline CDR1 is MNHNS and CDR2 is SASEGT. V shed 2 bases, J shed 7 bases, and the junction held 4 bases outside the gene matches. This CDR3 has 14 amino acids. The CDR3 DNA reads as TGTGCCAGCAGTGAACTCCAGGGGGGTGAAAAACTGTTTTTT. Its translation is CASSELQGGEKLFF.

The chain recombines TRBV5-1 with TRBJ2-3; no definite D call. Per germline, CDR1 SGHRS and CDR2 YFSETQ. With 4 bases removed from V and 3 bases from J, the gap between germline ends came to 12 bases. The CDR3 spans 14 residues. This CDR3 reads CASSTYLTTDTQYF. Written as DNA, the CDR3 is TGCGCCAGCAGCACCTACTTAACTACAGATACGCAGTATTTT.

This chain joins TRBV29-1 and TRBJ1-1, with TRBD1 matching over 9 bases. The CDR3 is 12 amino acids. Trimming took 6 bases from V and 5 from J; bases not matched to a gene: 4. CDR1 and CDR2 (germline): SQVTM, ANQGSEA. The CDR3 sequence: CSVGDRGTEAFF. CDR3 sequence (DNA): TGCAGCGTGGGAGACAGGGGGACTGAAGCTTTCTTT.

The chain carries TRBV2 and TRBJ2-7, with 12 positions matching TRBD2. In germline, CDR1 is SNHLY, CDR2 FYNNEI. The CDR3 covers 16 residues. V lost 6 bases to trimming and J lost 1 base; unmatched junction nucleotides: 7. This CDR3 is CASSPLGLAGSYEQYF. The CDR3 DNA reads as TGTGCCAGCAGCCCGCTTGGACTAGCGGGGTCCTACGAGCAGTACTTC. The full variable domain, with the rest looked up from reference TRBV2 and TRBJ2-7, is EPEVTQTPSHQVTQMGQEVILRCVPISNHLYFYWYRQILGQKVEFLVSFYNNEISEKSEIFDDQFSVERPDGSNFTLKIRSTKLEDSAMYFCASSPLGLAGSYEQYFGPGTRLTVT.

This clone was observed a few times. The rearrangement joins TRBV6-1 to TRBJ2-5; the D gene is possibly TRBD1 (5 bases). Germline CDR1 MNHNS, CDR2 SASEGT. The length of the CDR3 is 16 residues. V lost 0 bases and J 4 bases, leaving 15 bases between the germline ends. The CDR3 DNA sequence: TGTGCCAGCAGTGAAGCGTGGCAGGGATCAGGAGAGACCCAGTACTTC. This encodes CASSEAWQGSGETQYF.

The rearrangement joins TRBV27 to TRBJ2-7; D not resolved. In germline, CDR1 is MNHEY, CDR2 SMNVEV (reference sequence). This CDR3 is 13 amino acids long. With 0 bases removed from V and 5 bases from J, the gap between germline ends came to 8 bases. The CDR3: CASSLSSVNEQYF. The CDR3 DNA reads as TGTGCCAGCAGTTTATCGAGTGTGAACGAGCAGTACTTC.

The chain couples TRBV29-1 to TRBJ2-5, with D possibly being TRBD1 (6 bases). CDR3 length equals 14 residues. The germline V and J ends were trimmed by 1 base and 5 bases, with 14 bases remaining between them. Germline V gives CDR1 SQVTM, CDR2 ANQGSEA. The CDR3 is CSVEAGQLGETQYF. The CDR3 nucleotides read TGCAGCGTTGAAGCCGGACAGTTGGGGGAGACCCAGTACTTC.

The chain uses TRBV28 and TRBJ2-1; 9 bases are a match to TRBD2. CDR3 size: 15 residues. V was pared by 3 bases and J by 6 bases, with 6 bases of the junction left unmatched. Germline V lookup: CDR1 MDHEN, CDR2 SYDVKM. CDR3 loop: CASSFALAGGNEQFF. CDR3 nucleotide sequence: TGTGCCAGCAGTTTTGCACTAGCGGGCGGCAATGAGCAGTTCTTC.